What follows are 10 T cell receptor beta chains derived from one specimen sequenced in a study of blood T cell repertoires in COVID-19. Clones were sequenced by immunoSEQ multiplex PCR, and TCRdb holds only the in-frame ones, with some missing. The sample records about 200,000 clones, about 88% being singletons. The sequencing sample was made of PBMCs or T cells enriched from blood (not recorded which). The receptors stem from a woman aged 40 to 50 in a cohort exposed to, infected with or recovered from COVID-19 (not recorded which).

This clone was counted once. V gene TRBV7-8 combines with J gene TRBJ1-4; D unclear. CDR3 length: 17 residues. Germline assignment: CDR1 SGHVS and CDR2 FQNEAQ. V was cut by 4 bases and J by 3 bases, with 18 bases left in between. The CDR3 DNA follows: TGTGCCAGCAGCTCCCACGGTGGAGGGCGGGCTAATGAAAAACTGTTTTTT. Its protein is CASSSHGGGRANEKLFF.

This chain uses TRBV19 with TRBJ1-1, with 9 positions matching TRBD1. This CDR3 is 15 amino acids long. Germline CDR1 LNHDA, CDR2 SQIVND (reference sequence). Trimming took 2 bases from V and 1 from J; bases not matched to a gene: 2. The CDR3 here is CASSIQDRGNTEAFF. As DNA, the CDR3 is TGTGCCAGTAGTATACAGGACAGGGGGAACACTGAAGCTTTCTTT. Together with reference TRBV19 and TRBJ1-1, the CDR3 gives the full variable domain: DGGITQSPKYLFRKEGQNVTLSCEQNLNHDAMYWYRQDPGQGLRLIYYSQIVNDFQKGDIAEGYSVSREKKESFPLTVTSAQKNPTAFYLCASSIQDRGNTEAFFGQGTRLTVV.

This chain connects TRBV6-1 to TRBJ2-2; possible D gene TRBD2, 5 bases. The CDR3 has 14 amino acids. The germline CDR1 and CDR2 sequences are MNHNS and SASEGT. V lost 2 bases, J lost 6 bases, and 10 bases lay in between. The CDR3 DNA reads TGTGCCAGCAGTGAAACGGGGTCCCCCGGGGAGCTGTTTTTT. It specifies CASSETGSPGELFF.

The CDR3 bases are TGTGCCAGTAGTCGGCAGGGGCCTTCACCCCTCCACTTT. Encoded protein: CASSRQGPSPLHF. The rearrangement links TRBV19 to TRBJ1-6; D is perhaps TRBD1 (6 bases). Germline V gives CDR1 LNHDA, CDR2 SQIVND (reference sequence). Trimming took off 5 bases at V and 9 bases at J, with 11 bases between the two ends. The length of the CDR3 is 13 residues.

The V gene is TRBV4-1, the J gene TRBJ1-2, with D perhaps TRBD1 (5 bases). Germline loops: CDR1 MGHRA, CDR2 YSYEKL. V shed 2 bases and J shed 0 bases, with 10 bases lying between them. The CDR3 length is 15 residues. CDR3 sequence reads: CASSQTSTANYGYTF. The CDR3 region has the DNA TGCGCCAGCAGCCAAACCTCGACAGCTAACTATGGCTACACCTTC.

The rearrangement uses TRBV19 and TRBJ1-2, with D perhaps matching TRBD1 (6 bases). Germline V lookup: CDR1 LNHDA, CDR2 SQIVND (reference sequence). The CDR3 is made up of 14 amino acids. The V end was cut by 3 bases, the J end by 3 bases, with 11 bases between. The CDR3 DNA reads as TGTGCCAGTAGTATTAGGGACACCTACTATGGCTACACCTTC. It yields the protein CASSIRDTYYGYTF.

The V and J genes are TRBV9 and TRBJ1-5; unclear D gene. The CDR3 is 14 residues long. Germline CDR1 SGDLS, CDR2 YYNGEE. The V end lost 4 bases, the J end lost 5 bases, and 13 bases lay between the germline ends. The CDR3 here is CASSSYANDQPQHF. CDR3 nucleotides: TGTGCCAGCAGCTCTTACGCGAATGATCAGCCCCAGCATTTT. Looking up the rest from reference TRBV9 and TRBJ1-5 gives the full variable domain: DSGVTQTPKHLITATGQRVTLRCSPRSGDLSVYWYQQSLDQGLQFLIQYYNGEERAKGNILERFSAQQFPDLHSELNLSSLELGDSALYFCASSSYANDQPQHFGDGTRLSIL.

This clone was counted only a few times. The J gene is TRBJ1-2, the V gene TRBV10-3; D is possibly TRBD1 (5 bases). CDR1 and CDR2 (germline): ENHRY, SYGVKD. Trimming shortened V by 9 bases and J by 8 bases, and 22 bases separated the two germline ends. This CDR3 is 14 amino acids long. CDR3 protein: CAILIYGSKGGYTF. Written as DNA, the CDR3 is TGTGCCATATTAATTTACGGTTCAAAGGGGGGCTACACCTTC.

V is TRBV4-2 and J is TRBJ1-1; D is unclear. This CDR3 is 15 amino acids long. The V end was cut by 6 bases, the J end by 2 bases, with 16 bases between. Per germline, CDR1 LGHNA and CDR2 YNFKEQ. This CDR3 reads CASRTAGVDNTEAFF. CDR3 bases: TGTGCCAGCAGAACAGCCGGTGTTGATAACACTGAAGCTTTCTTT.

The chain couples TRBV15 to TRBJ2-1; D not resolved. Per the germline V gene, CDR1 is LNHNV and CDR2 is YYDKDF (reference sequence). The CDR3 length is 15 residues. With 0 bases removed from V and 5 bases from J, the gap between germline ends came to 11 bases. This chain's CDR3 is CATSRDRSLNNEQFF. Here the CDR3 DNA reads TGTGCCACCAGCAGAGACCGGAGCCTCAACAATGAGCAGTTCTTC.